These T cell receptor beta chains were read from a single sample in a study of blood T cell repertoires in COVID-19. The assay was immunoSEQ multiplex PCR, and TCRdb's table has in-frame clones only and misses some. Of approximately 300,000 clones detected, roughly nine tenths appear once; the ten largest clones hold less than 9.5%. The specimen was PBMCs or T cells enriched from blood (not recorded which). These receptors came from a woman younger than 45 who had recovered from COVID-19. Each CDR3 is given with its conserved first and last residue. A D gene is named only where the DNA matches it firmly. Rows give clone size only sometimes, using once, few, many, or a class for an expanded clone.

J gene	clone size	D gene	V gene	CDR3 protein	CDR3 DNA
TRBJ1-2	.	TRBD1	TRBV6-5	CASRLTGNTNYGYTF	TGTGCCAGCAGGTTGACAGGGAACACTAACTATGGCTACACCTTC
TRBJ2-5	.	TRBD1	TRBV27	CASSLGTEETQYF	TGTGCCAGCAGTTTAGGGACAGAAGAGACCCAGTACTTC
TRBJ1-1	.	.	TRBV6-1	CASSEAVGGVHQAFF	TGTGCCAGCAGTGAAGCGGTAGGAGGGGTCCATCAAGCTTTCTTT
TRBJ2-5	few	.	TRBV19	CASSIAWGDETQYF	TGTGCCAGTAGTATAGCGTGGGGGGATGAGACCCAGTACTTC
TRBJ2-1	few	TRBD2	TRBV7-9	CASSLGSGMSDEQFF	TGTGCCAGCAGCTTGGGTAGCGGGATGTCTGATGAGCAGTTCTTC
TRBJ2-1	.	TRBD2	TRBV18	CASSQTLGLADHNEQFF	TGTGCCAGCTCACAAACTCTTGGACTAGCGGACCACAATGAGCAGTTCTTC
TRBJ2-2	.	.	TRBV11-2	CASSLVPRSGELFF	TGTGCCAGCAGCTTAGTCCCCAGATCCGGGGAGCTGTTTTTT
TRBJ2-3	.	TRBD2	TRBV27	CASSLSQRGTQYF	TGTGCCAGCAGTTTAAGCCAGCGGGGGACGCAGTATTTT
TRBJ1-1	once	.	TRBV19	CASSILGRPNTEAFF	TGTGCCAGTAGTATATTGGGCAGGCCGAACACTGAAGCTTTCTTT
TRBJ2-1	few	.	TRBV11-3	CASSPISGNEQFF	TGTGCCAGCAGTCCGATCTCCGGCAATGAGCAGTTCTTC
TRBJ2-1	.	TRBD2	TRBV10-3	CATAGGSTIDEQFF	TGTGCCACCGCCGGCGGGAGTACAATCGATGAGCAGTTCTTC
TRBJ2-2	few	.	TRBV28	CASSSSGELFF	TGTGCCAGCAGTTCGTCCGGGGAGCTGTTTTTT
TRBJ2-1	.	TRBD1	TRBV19	CASSTTGGLGNEQFF	TGTGCCAGTAGTACAACAGGGGGCTTGGGAAATGAGCAGTTCTTC
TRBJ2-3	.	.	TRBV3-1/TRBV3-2	CASSPPDLAYTQYF	TGTGCCAGCAGCCCCCCTGACTTGGCGTATACGCAGTATTTT
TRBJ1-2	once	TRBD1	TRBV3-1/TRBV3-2	CASSQRGTGDNYGYTF	TGTGCCAGCAGCCAACGAGGGACAGGCGATAACTATGGCTACACCTTC
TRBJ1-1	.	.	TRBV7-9	CASSLASINFGTEAFF	TGTGCCAGCAGCTTAGCGTCGATTAACTTCGGCACTGAAGCTTTCTTT
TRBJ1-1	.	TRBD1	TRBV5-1	CASSLEWTGGLTEAFF	TGCGCCAGCAGCTTGGAATGGACAGGGGGCCTGACTGAAGCTTTCTTT
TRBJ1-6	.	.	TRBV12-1	CASTYRDRDNSPLHF	TGTGCCAGTACGTACCGGGACAGGGATAATTCACCCCTCCACTTT
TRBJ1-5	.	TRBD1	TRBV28	CASSLGGIGQESNQPQHF	TGTGCCAGCAGCCTAGGGGGGATCGGACAGGAAAGCAATCAGCCCCAGCATTTT
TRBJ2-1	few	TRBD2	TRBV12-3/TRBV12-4	CASSTLGGNEQFF	TGTGCCAGCAGTACGCTGGGAGGGAATGAGCAGTTCTTC
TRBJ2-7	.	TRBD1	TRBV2	CASSPPGTGELYEQYF	TGTGCCAGCAGTCCTCCCGGGACAGGGGAACTATACGAGCAGTACTTC
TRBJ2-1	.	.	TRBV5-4	CASSLQGSGSLPYNEQFF	TGTGCCAGCAGCTTACAGGGGAGCGGGAGTCTTCCCTACAATGAGCAGTTCTTC
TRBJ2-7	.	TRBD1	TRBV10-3	CALLPGTDYEQYF	TGTGCCCTACTTCCCGGGACAGATTACGAGCAGTACTTC
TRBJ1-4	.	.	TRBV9	CASSVGAGDNEKLFF	TGTGCCAGCAGCGTAGGGGCAGGGGATAATGAAAAACTGTTTTTT
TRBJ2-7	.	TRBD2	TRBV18	CASSPLRLGGGSYEQYF	TGTGCCAGCTCACCACTACGACTGGGTGGCGGGAGCTACGAGCAGTACTTC
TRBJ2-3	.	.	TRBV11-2	CASSPVSLDTQYF	TGTGCCAGCAGCCCTGTATCTCTTGATACGCAGTATTTT
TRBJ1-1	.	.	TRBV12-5	CASGLVWGAEAFF	TGTGCTAGTGGTTTGGTATGGGGGGCTGAAGCTTTCTTT
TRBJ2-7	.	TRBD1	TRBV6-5	CASSSPWTGWFNEQYF	TGTGCCAGCAGTTCCCCCTGGACAGGGTGGTTCAACGAGCAGTACTTC
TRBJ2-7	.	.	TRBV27	CASSLVREQYF	TGTGCCAGCAGTTTAGTCCGCGAGCAGTACTTC
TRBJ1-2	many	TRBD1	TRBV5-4	CASSLRGQGNYGYTF	TGTGCCAGCAGCTTGCGGGGACAGGGCAACTATGGCTACACCTTC
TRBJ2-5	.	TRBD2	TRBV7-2	CASSLRAGGQETQYF	TGTGCCAGCAGCTTGCGAGCGGGGGGCCAAGAGACCCAGTACTTC
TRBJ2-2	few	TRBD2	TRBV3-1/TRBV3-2	CASSDGLAGPPNTGELFF	TGTGCCAGCAGCGACGGACTAGCGGGGCCCCCGAACACCGGGGAGCTGTTTTTT
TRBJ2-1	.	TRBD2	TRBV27	CASVGTSGYNEQFF	TGTGCCAGCGTCGGGACTAGCGGTTACAATGAGCAGTTCTTC
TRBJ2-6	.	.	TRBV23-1	CASSQSKGQTEGANVLTF	TGCGCCAGCAGTCAATCGAAAGGACAGACGGAAGGGGCCAACGTCCTGACTTTC
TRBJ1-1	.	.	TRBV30	CAWSATRGNTEAFF	TGTGCCTGGAGTGCAACCAGGGGGAACACTGAAGCTTTCTTT
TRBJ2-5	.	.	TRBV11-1	CASSPDTGGDQYF	TGTGCCAGCAGCCCAGACACAGGGGGGGACCAGTACTTC
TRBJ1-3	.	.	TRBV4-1	CASSQDPVLAPRNTIYF	TGCGCCAGCAGCCAAGATCCAGTCCTAGCCCCCAGAAACACCATATATTTT
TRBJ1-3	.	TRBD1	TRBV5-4	CASEGANTIYF	TGTGCCAGCGAGGGGGCGAACACCATATATTTT
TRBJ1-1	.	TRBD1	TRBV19	CASSFGQGGTEAFF	TGTGCCAGTAGTTTCGGACAGGGCGGGACTGAAGCTTTCTTT
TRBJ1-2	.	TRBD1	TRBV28	CASNTDRAPYGYTF	TGTGCCAGCAATACGGACAGGGCTCCCTATGGCTACACCTTC
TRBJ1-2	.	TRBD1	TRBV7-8	CASSNLRGDRVIYGYTF	TGTGCCAGCAGTAACCTGCGGGGGGACAGGGTTATCTATGGCTACACCTTC